This T cell receptor (beta chain) was found in a study of blood T cell repertoires in COVID-19. Membership in each cohort depended on participant-reported clinical history. Profiled with immunoSEQ multiplex PCR; TCRdb holds only in-frame clones, not every one. This sample has around 320,000 clones, with roughly nine tenths found just once. Sequencing used PBMCs or T cells enriched from blood (not recorded which). The sequence derives from a woman under 40 who had been exposed to COVID-19.

The CDR3 sequence: CASSALAGSYNEQFF. In nucleotides, the CDR3 is TGTGCCAGCAGCGCCTTAGCGGGGTCCTACAATGAGCAGTTCTTC. The chain combines TRBV9 with TRBJ2-1, with 8 bases lining up with TRBD2. This CDR3 contains 15 residues. With 3 bases clipped from V and 1 base from J, the junction kept 3 bases outside the gene matches. Germline values: CDR1 SGDLS, CDR2 YYNGEE.